This is a list of T cell receptor beta chains from one sample in a study of metastatic and nonmetastatic thyroid tumors. From the PCR reads, TCRdb re-called clones with MiXCR. The table records tens of thousands of clones, roughly 20% of them present only once. Sequenced sample: adjacent normal tissue. These receptors were obtained from a female donor with papillary thyroid cancer or a benign thyroid nodule (not recorded which). Some clones in this sample may be carry-over from other donors' samples. The CDR3 runs from the conserved cysteine through the conserved F or W. D genes are given only for firm matches. A row's size may be missing; if present it is once, few, many or a size class.

NA	few	TRBV6-1	TRBJ1-2	TGTGCCAGCAGCCCCCCCTCCGGGATCTATGGCTACACCTTC	CASSPPSGIYGYTF
TRBD2	medium-sized	TRBV6-1	TRBJ2-7	TGTGCCAGCACCACGACTAGCGGGAGCCAATACGAGCAGTACTTC	CASTTTSGSQYEQYF
TRBD2	medium-sized	TRBV19	TRBJ2-7	TGTGCCAGTAGTATTGATGGACTAGCGGGGGGCTACGAGCAGTACTTC	CASSIDGLAGGYEQYF
TRBD2	NA	TRBV9	TRBJ2-7	TGTGCCAGCAGCCCCCGGGTACTAGCGAATAACGAGCAGTACTTC	CASSPRVLANNEQYF
NA	few	TRBV28	TRBJ1-5	TGTGCCAGCACCCCCGGGACCGTCCTGTCCCAGCATTTT	CASTPGTVLSQHF
NA	many	TRBV11-2	TRBJ1-3	TGTGCCAGCAGCCCGACTCTGGGACATCCGAATCCCAACACCATATATTTT	CASSPTLGHPNPNTIYF
NA	many	TRBV3-1	TRBJ2-1	TGTGCCAGCAGCCAAGATGCGGGGAGCTCCTACAATGAGCAGTTCTTC	CASSQDAGSSYNEQFF
NA	many	TRBV2	TRBJ1-5	TGTGCCAGCAGGGCGGACAGTAGCAATCAGCCCCAGCATTTT	CASRADSSNQPQHF
TRBD2	NA	TRBV9	TRBJ2-1	TGTGCCAGCAGCGGACTAGCGGGGGGATACAATGAGCAGTTCTTC	CASSGLAGGYNEQFF
NA	NA	TRBV7-8	TRBJ2-5	TGTGCCAGCAGCCCCCGGGCAGGGGGGGGAGAGACCCAGTACTTC	CASSPRAGGGETQYF
TRBD1	NA	TRBV7-8	TRBJ2-2	TGTGCCAGCAGCTCGATGGACAGGGCGAACACCGGGGAGCTGTTTTTT	CASSSMDRANTGELFF